The 5 T cell receptor beta chains below all came from one sample that was sequenced in a study of blood T cell repertoires in COVID-19 (dated by TCRdb to about 2020). Library preparation employed the immunoSEQ multiplex PCR assay. Sourced from immuneACCESS, this table was stored by TCRdb with only in-frame sequences that have V and J called. A share of the clones is absent; for the studies checked, an unresolved V gene accounts for under half, and the remainder has no known explanation. Across this sample there are under 300,000 clones, with approximately 91% seen only once. Under 3% of the sample is taken by the ten largest. Sequencing was carried out using PBMCs or T cells enriched from blood (not recorded which). These receptors were collected from a middle-aged woman with acute COVID-19.

The chain links TRBV18 to TRBJ2-3; TRBD1 is a possible D gene (6 bases). This CDR3 has 14 amino acids. Germline V gives CDR1 KGHSH, CDR2 LQKENI. Between the trimmed V and J ends, which lost 4 bases and 3 bases, there was a span of 11 bases. The DNA for the CDR3 is TGTGCCAGCTCACGAGAAGGGGGAACAGATACGCAGTATTTT. Its translation: CASSREGGTDTQYF. Supplemented by reference TRBV18 and TRBJ2-3, the full variable domain reads NAGVMQNPRHLVRRRGQEARLRCSPMKGHSHVYWYRQLPEEGLKFMVYLQKENIIDESGMPKERFSAEFPKEGPSILRIQQVVRGDSAAYFCASSREGGTDTQYFGPGTRLTVL.

The genes are TRBV9 and TRBJ1-1; D is possibly TRBD1 (6 bases). Between the trimmed V and J ends, which lost 4 bases and 4 bases, there was a span of 14 bases. The germline V gene encodes CDR1 SGDLS and CDR2 YYNGEE. The CDR3 loop spans 14 amino acids. In nucleotides, the CDR3 is TGTGCCAGCAGCTCCAATAGGGGGGGCACTGAAGCTTTCTTT. It is translated as CASSSNRGGTEAFF. Complete variable domain (other parts from reference TRBV9 and TRBJ1-1): DSGVTQTPKHLITATGQRVTLRCSPRSGDLSVYWYQQSLDQGLQFLIQYYNGEERAKGNILERFSAQQFPDLHSELNLSSLELGDSALYFCASSSNRGGTEAFFGQGTRLTVV.

The V and J genes are TRBV4-3 and TRBJ2-7, with 12 bases lining up with TRBD2. CDR3 length: 20 residues. V trimming: 0 bases; J trimming: 4 bases; junction bases outside the gene matches: 16. The germline V gene has CDR1 LGHNA and CDR2 YSLEER. In nucleotides, the CDR3 is TGCGCCAGCAGCCAAGATCGGGGGACTAGCGGGCGGAGAGACTTATACGAGCAGTACTTC. It codes for CASSQDRGTSGRRDLYEQYF.

The chain has TRBV5-5 and TRBJ1-5; perhaps TRBD1 as D (5 bases). The V end was cut by 0 bases, the J end by 3 bases, with 19 bases between. This CDR3 comprises 18 residues. Germline V lookup: CDR1 SGHKS, CDR2 YYEKEE (reference sequence). The CDR3 loop reads CASSLAPRDSGFNQPQHF. CDR3 nucleotides: TGTGCCAGCAGCTTGGCCCCCCGGGACTCCGGGTTCAATCAGCCCCAGCATTTT.

This chain links TRBV6-2 or TRBV6-3 with TRBJ2-1, with 12 bases matching TRBD2. CDR1 is MNHEY and CDR2 is SVGEGT in the germline V gene. The CDR3 has 13 residues. Trimming took 2 bases from V and 10 from J; bases not matched to a gene: 0. For the CDR3, the DNA is TGTGCCAGCAGTTACGGGACTAGCGGGGAGCAGTTCTTC. It codes for CASSYGTSGEQFF.